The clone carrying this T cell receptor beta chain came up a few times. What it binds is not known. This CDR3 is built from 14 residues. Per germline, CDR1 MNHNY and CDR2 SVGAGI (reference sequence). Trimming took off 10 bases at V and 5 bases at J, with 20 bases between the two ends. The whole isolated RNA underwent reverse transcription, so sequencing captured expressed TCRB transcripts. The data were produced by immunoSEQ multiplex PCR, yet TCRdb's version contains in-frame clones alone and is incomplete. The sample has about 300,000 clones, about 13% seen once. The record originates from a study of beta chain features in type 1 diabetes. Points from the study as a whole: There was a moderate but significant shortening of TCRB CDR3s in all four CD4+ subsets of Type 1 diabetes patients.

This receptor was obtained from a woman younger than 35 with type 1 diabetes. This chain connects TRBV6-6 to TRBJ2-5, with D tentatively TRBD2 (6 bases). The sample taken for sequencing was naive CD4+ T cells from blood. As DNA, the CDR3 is TGTGCCACAGGAGGGCCCTACCCGGCGGAGACCCAGTACTTC. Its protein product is CATGGPYPAETQYF.